Listed here is a single T cell receptor beta chain. The CDR3 is made up of 15 amino acids. V gave up 5 bases and J gave up 7 bases; unmatched junction bases: 10. CDR1 MNHEY and CDR2 SMNVEV come from the germline V gene (reference sequence). This record belongs to a study of blood T cell repertoires in COVID-19. Study-wide context: Italy, Spain and the United States were the sources of the convalescent and acute COVID-19 samples. PBMCs, B-cell-depleted T cells, or T cells provided the cDNA or gDNA that made up the material.

Per the study methods: Counts of nucleated cells, estimated from reference gene primer amplification, were obtained. Produced via immunoSEQ multiplex PCR; TCRdb's table is partial and in-frame only. V and J calls and clone size come straight from that table; D and trimming were deduced from the DNA. Here the sample spans about 400,000 clones, around 90% being singletons. The sequence was collected from a man aged 35 to 55 with acute or convalescent COVID-19. The source material was peripheral blood. The chain combines TRBV27 with TRBJ1-4, with 7 bases aligning to TRBD1. The CDR3 protein is CASSPLDRAGEKLFF. CDR3 DNA sequence: TGTGCCAGCAGTCCCTTAGACAGGGCAGGTGAAAAACTGTTTTTT.